The clone carrying this T cell receptor beta chain was recorded a few times. Original processing methods: Estimation of nucleated cell counts was performed using reference gene primer amplification. Measured with immunoSEQ multiplex PCR; TCRdb has only the in-frame clones, and not every one. That table is the source of V, J and clone size, and D and trimming were worked out from the DNA. The sample consists of 150,000 to 170,000 clones, approximately 78% of them appearing once. This entry comes from a study of blood T cell repertoires in COVID-19. On the study more broadly: The origin of the acute and convalescent COVID-19 samples was the United States, Italy and Spain. Sample material is recorded as cDNA or gDNA derived from T cells, B-cell-depleted T cells, or PBMCs.

The length of the CDR3 is 15 residues. V lost 8 bases and J lost 6, with 23 bases in between. Germline V gene lookup returns CDR1 SQVTM and CDR2 ANQGSEA. Sequenced sample: peripheral blood. The sequence came from a man older than 75 with acute or convalescent COVID-19. This sequence joins TRBV29-1 and TRBJ2-1; tentative D call: TRBD2 (7 bases). CDR3 protein: CSSAPWGGQGNEQFF. CDR3 nucleotide sequence: TGCAGCTCCGCCCCTTGGGGGGGCCAGGGCAATGAGCAGTTCTTC.